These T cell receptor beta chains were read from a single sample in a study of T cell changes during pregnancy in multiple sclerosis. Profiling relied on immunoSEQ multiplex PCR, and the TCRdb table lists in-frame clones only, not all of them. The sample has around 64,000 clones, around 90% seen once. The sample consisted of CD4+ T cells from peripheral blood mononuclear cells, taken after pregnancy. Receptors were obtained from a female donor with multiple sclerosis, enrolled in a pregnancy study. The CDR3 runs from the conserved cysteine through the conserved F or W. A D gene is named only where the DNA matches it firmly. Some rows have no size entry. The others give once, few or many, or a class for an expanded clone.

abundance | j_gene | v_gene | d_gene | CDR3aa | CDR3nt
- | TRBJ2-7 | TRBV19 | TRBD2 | CASSTGLASYEQYF | TGTGCCAGTAGTACCGGACTAGCCTCCTACGAGCAGTACTTC
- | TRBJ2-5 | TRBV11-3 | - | CASSLQGSETQYF | TGTGCCAGCAGCTTACAGGGGTCAGAGACCCAGTACTTC
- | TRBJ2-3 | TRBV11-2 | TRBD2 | CASSLDRSGSDTQYF | TGTGCCAGCAGCTTAGATAGGAGCGGGAGCGATACGCAGTATTTT
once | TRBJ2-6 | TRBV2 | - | CASSHRVPSRSGANVLTF | TGTGCCAGCAGTCACCGGGTCCCCTCCCGCTCTGGGGCCAACGTCCTGACTTTC
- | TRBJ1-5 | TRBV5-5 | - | CASSREANQPQHF | TGTGCCAGCAGCCGAGAGGCTAATCAGCCCCAGCATTTT
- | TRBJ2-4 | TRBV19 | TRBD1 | CASSILPGGRAKNIQYF | TGTGCCAGTAGTATTCTCCCAGGGGGCAGAGCCAAAAACATTCAGTACTTC
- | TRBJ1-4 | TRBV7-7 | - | CASSLGQRRDEKLFF | TGTGCCAGCAGCTTAGGCCAAAGGAGGGATGAAAAACTGTTTTTT
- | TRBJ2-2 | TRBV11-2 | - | CASSFTSGFNTGELFF | TGTGCCAGCAGCTTTACGTCCGGGTTCAACACCGGGGAGCTGTTTTTT
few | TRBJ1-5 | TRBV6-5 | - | CASSYSSVAGNQPQHF | TGTGCCAGCAGTTACTCGTCGGTAGCCGGAAATCAGCCCCAGCATTTT
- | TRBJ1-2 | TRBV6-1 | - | CASSALREGSYGYTF | TGTGCCAGCAGTGCCCTTAGGGAGGGGTCCTATGGCTACACCTTC
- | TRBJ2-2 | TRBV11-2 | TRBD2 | CASSAGLAGVGELFF | TGTGCCAGCAGCGCCGGACTAGCGGGAGTCGGGGAGCTGTTTTTT
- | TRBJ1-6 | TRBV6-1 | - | CASTAEGLNSPLHF | TGTGCCAGCACCGCGGAGGGGCTCAATTCACCCCTCCACTTT
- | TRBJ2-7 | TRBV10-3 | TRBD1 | CAISQDRGPLRGYF | TGTGCCATCAGCCAGGACAGGGGGCCGTTACGAGGATACTTC
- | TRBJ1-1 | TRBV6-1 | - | CASSEGAGGAFF | TGTGCCAGCAGTGAAGGAGCCGGGGGAGCTTTCTTT
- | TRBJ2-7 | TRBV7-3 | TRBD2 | CASSLAGGSYEQYF | TGTGCCAGCAGCTTAGCGGGGGGGTCTTACGAGCAGTACTTC
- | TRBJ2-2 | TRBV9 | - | CASSVEGGDTGELFF | TGTGCCAGCAGCGTAGAGGGGGGGGACACCGGGGAGCTGTTTTTT
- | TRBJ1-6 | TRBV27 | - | CASTTTRGGASTINSPLHF | TGTGCCAGCACCACAACAAGGGGGGGAGCCTCCACTATTAATTCACCCCTCCACTTT
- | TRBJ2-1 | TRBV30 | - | CAWGVGGFYNEQFF | TGTGCCTGGGGTGTAGGAGGGTTTTACAATGAGCAGTTCTTC
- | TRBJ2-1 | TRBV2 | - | CASSRGNLQYNEQFF | TGTGCCAGCTCACGGGGGAACCTCCAATACAATGAGCAGTTCTTC
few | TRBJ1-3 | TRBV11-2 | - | CASSLRDTSSGNTIYF | TGTGCCAGCAGCTTGAGGGACACTAGCTCTGGAAACACCATATATTTT
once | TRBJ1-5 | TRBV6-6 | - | CASSLTGFGNQPQHF | TGTGCCAGCAGTTTAACAGGGTTCGGCAATCAGCCCCAGCATTTT
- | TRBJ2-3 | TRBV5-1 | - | CASSFGTSTDTQYF | TGCGCCAGCAGCTTCGGGACTAGCACAGATACGCAGTATTTT
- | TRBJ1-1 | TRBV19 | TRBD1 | CASSKIRGQANTEAFF | TGTGCCAGTAGTAAGATCAGGGGGCAGGCGAACACTGAAGCTTTCTTT
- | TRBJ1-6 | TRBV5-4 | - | CASSLARGGRISTPLHF | TGTGCCAGCAGCTTGGCGAGGGGGGGAAGGATTTCGACACCCCTCCACTTT
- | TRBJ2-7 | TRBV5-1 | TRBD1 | CASSSLGLGQGATYEQYF | TGCGCCAGCAGCTCGTTGGGGTTAGGACAGGGGGCAACCTACGAGCAGTACTTC
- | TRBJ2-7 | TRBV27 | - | CASRRQVNYEQYF | TGTGCCAGCAGGCGACAGGTTAACTACGAGCAGTACTTC
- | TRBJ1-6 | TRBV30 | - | CAWSVSGAGEGSPLHF | TGTGCCTGGAGTGTATCAGGGGCAGGGGAAGGTTCACCCCTCCACTTT
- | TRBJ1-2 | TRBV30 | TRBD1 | CAWGTGGAGSGYTF | TGTGCCTGGGGGACAGGGGGCGCAGGAAGTGGCTACACCTTC
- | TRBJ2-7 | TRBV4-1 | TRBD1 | CASSQEVGVQGSYEQYF | TGCGCCAGCAGCCAAGAGGTTGGGGTACAGGGGAGCTACGAGCAGTACTTC
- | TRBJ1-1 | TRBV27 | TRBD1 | CASRGQGALEAFF | TGTGCCAGCAGGGGACAGGGGGCCCTTGAAGCTTTCTTT
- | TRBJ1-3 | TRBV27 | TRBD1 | CASRRQGVGDTIYF | TGTGCCAGCAGGCGCCAGGGGGTCGGGGACACCATATATTTT
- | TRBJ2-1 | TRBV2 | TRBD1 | CASRTGSSYNEQFF | TGTGCCAGCAGGACAGGGAGCTCCTACAATGAGCAGTTCTTC
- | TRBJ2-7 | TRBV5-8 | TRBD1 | CASRRTGGSYEQYF | TGTGCCAGCAGACGGACAGGGGGTTCCTACGAGCAGTACTTC
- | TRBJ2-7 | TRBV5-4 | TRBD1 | CASSLIGGHEQYF | TGTGCCAGCAGCTTGATAGGGGGCCACGAGCAGTACTTC
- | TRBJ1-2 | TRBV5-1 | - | CASSLDGGPNYGYTF | TGCGCCAGCAGCTTGGACGGGGGGCCTAACTATGGCTACACCTTC
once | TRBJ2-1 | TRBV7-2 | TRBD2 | CASSYIAGGYGNEQFF | TGTGCCAGCAGCTATATAGCGGGAGGGTATGGCAATGAGCAGTTCTTC
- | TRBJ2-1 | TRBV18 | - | CASSPGHSNEQFF | TGTGCCAGCTCCCCGGGACATTCCAATGAGCAGTTCTTC
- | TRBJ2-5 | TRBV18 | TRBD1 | CASSPPTGLQETQYF | TGTGCCAGCTCACCACCGACAGGGCTACAAGAGACCCAGTACTTC